One TCR beta chain is described in this entry. The method was immunoSEQ multiplex PCR; TCRdb's version includes in-frame clones alone and lacks a portion of them. The sample carries some 130,000 clones, 80% to 95% recorded once. The data originate from a study of control samples from healthy donors and cancer patients. The CDR3 length is 15 residues. With 0 bases removed from V and 5 bases from J, the gap between germline ends came to 14 bases. Germline lookup yields CDR1 SGHDT and CDR2 YYEEEE. The chain is built from TRBV5-6 and TRBJ1-2, with D possibly being TRBD1 (6 bases). This TCR was sampled from a man between 40 and 49 years old in good health. The sample consisted of blood. CDR3 protein: CASSLEVRGFYGYTF. DNA for the CDR3: TGTGCCAGCAGCTTGGAGGTCAGGGGATTTTATGGCTACACCTTC.